This TCR beta chain was sequenced in a study of blood T cell repertoires in COVID-19. The wider study: PBMCs, B-cell-depleted T cells, or T cells were the source of the cDNA or gDNA that made up the material.

In this sample, this clone turned up many times. Germline-derived CDR1 and CDR2 are WNHNN and SYGVQD (reference sequence). The CDR3 loop spans 15 amino acids. Losses at the gene ends were 6 bases for V and 4 bases for J; bases not matched to a gene: 8. Authors' processing steps: For nucleated cells, counts were estimated from reference gene primer amplification. TCRdb keeps only in-frame clones here, not all; method: immunoSEQ multiplex PCR. Clone size and the V and J calls come from that table; the DNA yielded D and trimming. The sample lists about 170,000 clones, about 88% occurring once. This receptor was taken from a man aged 50 or older who had recovered from COVID-19. The material sequenced was peripheral blood. The chain employs TRBV10-1 and TRBJ2-2; 7 nucleotides line up with TRBD1. The CDR3 bases are TGCGCCAGCAGCTCCGGGACAGCGGTCACCGGGGAGCTGTTTTTT. It yields the protein CASSSGTAVTGELFF.